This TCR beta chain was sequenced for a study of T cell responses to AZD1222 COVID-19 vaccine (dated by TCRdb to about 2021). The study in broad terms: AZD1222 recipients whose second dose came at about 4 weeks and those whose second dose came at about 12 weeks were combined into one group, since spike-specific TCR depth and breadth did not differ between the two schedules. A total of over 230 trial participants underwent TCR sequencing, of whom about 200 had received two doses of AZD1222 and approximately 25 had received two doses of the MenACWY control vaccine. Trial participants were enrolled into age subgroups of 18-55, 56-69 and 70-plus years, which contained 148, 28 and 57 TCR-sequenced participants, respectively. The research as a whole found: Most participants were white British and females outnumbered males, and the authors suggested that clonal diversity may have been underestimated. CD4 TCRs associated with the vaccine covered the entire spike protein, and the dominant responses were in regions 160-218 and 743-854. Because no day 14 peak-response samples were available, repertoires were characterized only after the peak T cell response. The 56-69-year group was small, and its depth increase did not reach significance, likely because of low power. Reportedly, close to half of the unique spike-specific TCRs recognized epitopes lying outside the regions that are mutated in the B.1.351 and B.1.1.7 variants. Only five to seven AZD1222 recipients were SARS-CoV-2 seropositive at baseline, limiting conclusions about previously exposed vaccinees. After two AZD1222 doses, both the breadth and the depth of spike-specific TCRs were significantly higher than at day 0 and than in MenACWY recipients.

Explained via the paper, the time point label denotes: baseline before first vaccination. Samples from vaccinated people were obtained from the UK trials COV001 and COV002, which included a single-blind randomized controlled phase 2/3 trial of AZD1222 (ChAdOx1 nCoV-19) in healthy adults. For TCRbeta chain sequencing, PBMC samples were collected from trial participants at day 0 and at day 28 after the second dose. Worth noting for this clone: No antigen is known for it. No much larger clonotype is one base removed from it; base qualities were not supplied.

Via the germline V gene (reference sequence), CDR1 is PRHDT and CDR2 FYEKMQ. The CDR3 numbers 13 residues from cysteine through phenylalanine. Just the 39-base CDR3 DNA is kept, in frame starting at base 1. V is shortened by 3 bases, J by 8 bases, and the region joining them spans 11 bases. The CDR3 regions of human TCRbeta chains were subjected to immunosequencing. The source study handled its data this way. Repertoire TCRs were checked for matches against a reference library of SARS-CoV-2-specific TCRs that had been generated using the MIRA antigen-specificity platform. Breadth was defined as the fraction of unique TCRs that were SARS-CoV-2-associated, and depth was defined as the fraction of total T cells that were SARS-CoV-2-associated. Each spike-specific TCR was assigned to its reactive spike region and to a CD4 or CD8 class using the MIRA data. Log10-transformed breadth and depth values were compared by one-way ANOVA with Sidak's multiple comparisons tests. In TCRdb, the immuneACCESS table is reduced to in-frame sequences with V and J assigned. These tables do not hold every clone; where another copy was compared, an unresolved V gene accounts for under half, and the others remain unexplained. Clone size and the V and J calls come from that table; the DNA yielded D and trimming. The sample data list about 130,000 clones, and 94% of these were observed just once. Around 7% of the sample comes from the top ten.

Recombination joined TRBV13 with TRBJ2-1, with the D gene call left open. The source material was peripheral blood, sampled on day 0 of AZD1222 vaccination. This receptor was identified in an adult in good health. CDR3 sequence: CASSLSPRDEQFF. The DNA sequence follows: TGTGCCAGCAGCTTGAGCCCAAGGGATGAGCAGTTCTTC.